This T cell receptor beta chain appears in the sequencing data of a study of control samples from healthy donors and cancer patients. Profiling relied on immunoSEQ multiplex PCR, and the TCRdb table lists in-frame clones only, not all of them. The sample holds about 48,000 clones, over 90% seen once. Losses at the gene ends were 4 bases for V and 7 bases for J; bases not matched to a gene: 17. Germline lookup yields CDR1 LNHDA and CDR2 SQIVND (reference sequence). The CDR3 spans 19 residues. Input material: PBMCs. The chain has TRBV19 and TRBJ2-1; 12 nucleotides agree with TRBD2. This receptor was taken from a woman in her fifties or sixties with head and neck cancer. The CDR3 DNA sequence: TGTGCCAGTAGTAAGTCTCTACTAGCGGGAGGCTTCTTCGGAAATGAGCAGTTCTTC. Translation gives CASSKSLLAGGFFGNEQFF.